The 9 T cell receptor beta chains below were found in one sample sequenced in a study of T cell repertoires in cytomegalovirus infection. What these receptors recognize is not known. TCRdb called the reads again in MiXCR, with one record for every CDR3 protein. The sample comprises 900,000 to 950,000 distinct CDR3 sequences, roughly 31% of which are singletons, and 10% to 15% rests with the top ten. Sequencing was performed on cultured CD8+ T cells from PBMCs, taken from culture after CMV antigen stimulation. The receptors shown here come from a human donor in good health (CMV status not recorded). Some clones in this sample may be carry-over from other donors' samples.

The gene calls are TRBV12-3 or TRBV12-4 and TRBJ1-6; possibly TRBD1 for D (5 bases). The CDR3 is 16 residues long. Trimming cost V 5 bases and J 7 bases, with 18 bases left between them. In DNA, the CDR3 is TGTGCCAGCAGTCTACTACCCGGCAGGGTAAATTCACCCCTCCACTTT. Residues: CASSLLPGRVNSPLHF.

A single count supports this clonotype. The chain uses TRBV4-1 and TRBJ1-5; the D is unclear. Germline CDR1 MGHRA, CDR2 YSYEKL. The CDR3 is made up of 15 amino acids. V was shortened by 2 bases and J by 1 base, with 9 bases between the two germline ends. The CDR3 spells CASSQRKGSNQPQHF. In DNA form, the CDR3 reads TGCGCCAGCAGCCAAAGAAAGGGCAGCAATCAGCCCCAGCATTTT.

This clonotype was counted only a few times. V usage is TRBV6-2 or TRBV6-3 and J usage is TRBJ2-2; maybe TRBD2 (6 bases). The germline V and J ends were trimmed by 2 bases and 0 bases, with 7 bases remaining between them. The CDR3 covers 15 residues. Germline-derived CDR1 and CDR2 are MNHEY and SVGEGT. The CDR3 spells CASSYRGTNTGELFF. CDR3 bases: TGTGCCAGCAGTTACCGCGGGACGAACACCGGGGAGCTGTTTTTT.

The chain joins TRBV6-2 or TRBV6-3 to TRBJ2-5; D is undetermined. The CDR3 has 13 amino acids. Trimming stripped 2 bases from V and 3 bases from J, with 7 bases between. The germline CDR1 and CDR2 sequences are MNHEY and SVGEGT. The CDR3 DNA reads TGTGCCAGCAGTTACGACTGGGAAGAGACCCAGTACTTC. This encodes CASSYDWEETQYF.

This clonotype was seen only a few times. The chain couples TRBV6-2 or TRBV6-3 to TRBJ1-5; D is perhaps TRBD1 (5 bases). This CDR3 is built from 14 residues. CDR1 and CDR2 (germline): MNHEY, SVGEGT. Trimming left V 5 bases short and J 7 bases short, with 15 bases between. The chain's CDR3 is CASSARDGVQPQHF. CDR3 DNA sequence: TGTGCCAGCAGTGCCAGGGATGGGGTGCAGCCCCAGCATTTT.

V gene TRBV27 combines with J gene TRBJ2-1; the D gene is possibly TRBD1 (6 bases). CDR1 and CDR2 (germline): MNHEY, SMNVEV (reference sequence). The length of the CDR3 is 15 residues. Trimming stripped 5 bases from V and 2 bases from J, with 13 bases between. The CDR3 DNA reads TGTGCCAGCAGTGCGGTGAGGGGGACCTACAATGAGCAGTTCTTC. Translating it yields CASSAVRGTYNEQFF.

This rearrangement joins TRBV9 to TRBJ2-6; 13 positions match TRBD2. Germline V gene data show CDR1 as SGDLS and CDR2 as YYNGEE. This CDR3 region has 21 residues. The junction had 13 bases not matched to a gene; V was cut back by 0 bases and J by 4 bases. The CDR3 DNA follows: TGTGCCAGCAGCGTAGCCCCCCCCGGGACTAGCGGGGTCTCCGGGGCCAACGTCCTGACTTTC. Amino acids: CASSVAPPGTSGVSGANVLTF.

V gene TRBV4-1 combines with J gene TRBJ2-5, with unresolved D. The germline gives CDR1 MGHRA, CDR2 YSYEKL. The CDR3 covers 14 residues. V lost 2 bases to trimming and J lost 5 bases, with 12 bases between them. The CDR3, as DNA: TGCGCCAGCAGCCAATACAGCACGGGTGAGACCCAGTACTTC. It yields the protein CASSQYSTGETQYF.

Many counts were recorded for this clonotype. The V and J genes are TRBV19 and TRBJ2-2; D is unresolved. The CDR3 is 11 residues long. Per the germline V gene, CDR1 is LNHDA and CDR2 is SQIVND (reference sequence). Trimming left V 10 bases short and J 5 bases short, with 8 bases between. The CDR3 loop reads CATLSTGELFF. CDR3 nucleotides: TGTGCCACCCTTTCGACCGGGGAGCTGTTTTTT.